The clone carrying this T cell receptor beta chain was detected only once. These data originate in a study of blood T cell repertoires in COVID-19. Using immunoSEQ multiplex PCR, the repertoire was profiled, and TCRdb retains in-frame clones only, with some absent. Of 150,000 to 200,000 clones in the sample, approximately 86% are singletons; the top ten hold about 8.2%. This CDR3 region has 16 residues. After removal of 5 bases from V and 1 base from J, the junction contained 10 bases not matched to a gene. Germline V gene sequence: CDR1 SGHVS, CDR2 FQNEAQ. What was sequenced was peripheral blood. The TCR comes from a man aged 55 to 70 with acute or convalescent COVID-19. This chain joins TRBV7-8 and TRBJ2-7, with 8 bases aligning to TRBD2. CDR3 region: CASSPRRVAGSYEQYF. CDR3 DNA sequence: TGTGCCAGCAGCCCCAGGAGAGTAGCGGGATCCTACGAGCAGTACTTC.